The 19 T cell receptor beta chains presented below share a single source sample, sequenced in a study of blood T cell repertoires in COVID-19. Generated by immunoSEQ multiplex PCR, the TCRdb table keeps only in-frame clones and is missing some. The data hold about 320,000 clones, with approximately 89% observed a single time. Sequenced material: PBMCs or T cells enriched from blood (not recorded which). The receptors originated from a man aged 30-40 years who had recovered from COVID-19.

This clone was counted between two and nine times. V gene TRBV2 combines with J gene TRBJ2-2; the match to TRBD2 covers 7 bases. V trimming: 5 bases; J trimming: 4 bases; junction bases outside the gene matches: 4. This CDR3 has 14 residues. The V gene's germline CDR1 is SNHLY and CDR2 FYNNEI. The CDR3 DNA reads as TGTGCCAGCAGTTGGGACTACCCCACCGGGGAGCTGTTTTTT. It codes for CASSWDYPTGELFF.

The rearrangement joins TRBV15 to TRBJ2-5; TRBD1 matches 9 bases. The CDR3 has 13 residues. The trim removed 4 bases at V and 5 bases at J, leaving 2 bases unmatched. The germline gives CDR1 LNHNV, CDR2 YYDKDF (reference sequence). The CDR3 sequence: CATSIDRGETQYF. The CDR3 region has the DNA TGTGCCACCAGCATCGACAGGGGGGAGACCCAGTACTTC.

The chain employs TRBV6-5 and TRBJ1-4; D might be TRBD1 (6 bases). V shed 7 bases and J shed 8 bases, with 20 bases lying between them. The V gene's germline CDR1 is MNHEY and CDR2 SVGAGI. The CDR3 loop spans 15 amino acids. The CDR3 DNA follows: TGTGCCAGCACCGGACTCGGGGGGCGACGGGAAAAACTGTTTTTT. Residues: CASTGLGGRREKLFF.

In the case of this clone: Other DNA sequences in the sample encode the same CDR3. The V call is TRBV7-2, the J call TRBJ2-3; 12 nucleotides align to TRBD2. This CDR3 has 14 residues. V was clipped by 9 bases and J by 4 bases; unmatched bases: 5. Germline assignment: CDR1 SGHTA and CDR2 FQGNSA. The CDR3 loop is CASSTSGGADTQYF. Here the CDR3 DNA reads TGTGCCAGTTCGACTAGCGGGGGAGCAGATACGCAGTATTTT.

The J gene is TRBJ2-7, the V gene TRBV27; D might be TRBD1 (5 bases). V was shortened by 6 bases and J by 0 bases, with 15 bases between the two germline ends. The CDR3 covers 15 residues. Per the germline V gene, CDR1 is MNHEY and CDR2 is SMNVEV (reference sequence). The CDR3 loop reads CASRPLRASSYEQYF. CDR3 DNA sequence: TGTGCCAGCAGACCACTCAGGGCGTCCTCCTACGAGCAGTACTTC.

The genes are TRBV11-2 and TRBJ2-7; 7 nucleotides line up with TRBD2. Germline V gene lookup returns CDR1 SGHAT and CDR2 FQNNGV. This CDR3 is built from 15 residues. The V and J ends lost 0 bases and 3 bases, in that order; junction bases with no gene match: 5. The DNA for the CDR3 is TGTGCCAGCAGCTTAGAGGTGGGGGAGGGCTACGAGCAGTACTTC. Its protein product is CASSLEVGEGYEQYF.

V gene TRBV5-1 combines with J gene TRBJ1-3; D ambiguous. Germline values: CDR1 SGHRS, CDR2 YFSETQ. V was clipped by 0 bases and J by 8 bases, with 9 bases between them. The CDR3 totals 13 residues. CDR3 nucleotides: TGCGCCAGCAGCTTGGCGGTCGGAGACACCATATATTTT. Protein sequence: CASSLAVGDTIYF.

The chain combines TRBV2 with TRBJ1-6, with D tentatively TRBD1 (5 bases). V lost 6 bases and J lost 10, with 13 bases in between. The CDR3 contains 13 residues. The V gene's germline CDR1 is SNHLY and CDR2 FYNNEI. This CDR3 is CASSPRGTSPLHF. CDR3 sequence (DNA): TGTGCCAGCAGCCCACGGGGGACCTCACCCCTCCACTTT.

The chain links TRBV4-2 to TRBJ1-1, with 7 bases fitting TRBD1. The CDR3 length is 14 residues. V was pared by 3 bases and J by 1 base, with 2 bases of the junction left unmatched. Germline V gene lookup returns CDR1 LGHNA and CDR2 YNFKEQ. CDR3 bases: TGTGCCAGCAGCCAGCAGGGGGAGAACACTGAAGCTTTCTTT. As protein: CASSQQGENTEAFF.

The chain recombines TRBV9 with TRBJ2-1; 7 bases align to TRBD2. Germline CDR1 and CDR2: SGDLS and YYNGEE. CDR3 size: 16 residues. V dropped 4 bases and J dropped 2; count of bases not matched to a gene: 9. CDR3 loop: CASSYRAGDPYNEQFF. CDR3 nucleotides: TGTGCCAGCAGCTATAGGGCGGGGGACCCCTACAATGAGCAGTTCTTC.

This chain joins TRBV3-1 (or the pseudogene TRBV3-2) and TRBJ1-4, with 7 positions matching TRBD1. V lost 4 bases, J lost 8 bases, and 13 bases stayed unmatched. Germline values: CDR1 LGHDT, CDR2 YNNKEL (reference sequence). The CDR3 has 16 amino acids. The CDR3 reads CASSRDPGGSKEKLFF. The CDR3, as DNA: TGTGCCAGCAGCCGAGATCCAGGGGGGTCGAAAGAAAAACTGTTTTTT.

V usage is TRBV3-1 (or the pseudogene TRBV3-2) and J usage is TRBJ1-6; 7 bases agree with TRBD1. The trim removed 5 bases at V and 10 bases at J, leaving 8 bases unmatched. The CDR3 runs to 14 residues. In germline, CDR1 is LGHDT, CDR2 YNNKEL (reference sequence). CDR3 amino acids: CASSAGTDESPLHF. CDR3 DNA sequence: TGTGCCAGCAGCGCGGGGACAGACGAATCACCCCTCCACTTT.

Concerning this clone: Sequence at one end of the junction differs from germline and may be a read error. This chain links TRBV7-8 with TRBJ1-3; D might be TRBD1 (5 bases). This CDR3 has 13 amino acids. Germline CDR1 SGHVS, CDR2 FQNEAQ. CDR3 DNA: TGTGCCAGCAGCTTAAGGGGATCCAGTGATAAAGATTTT. It yields the protein CASSLRGSSDKDF.

The genes are TRBV5-1 and TRBJ2-7, with D possibly TRBD2 on 6 matching bases. The CDR3 spans 15 residues. V was cut by 3 bases and J by 1 base, with 14 bases left in between. From germline, CDR1 is SGHRS and CDR2 YFSETQ. CDR3 loop: CASSWAIGTSYEQYF. The DNA for the CDR3 is TGCGCCAGCAGCTGGGCGATAGGGACTTCCTACGAGCAGTACTTC.

The rearrangement links TRBV6-4 to TRBJ2-1, with 8 positions matching TRBD2. CDR3 length equals 15 residues. Germline V gene data show CDR1 as MRHNA and CDR2 as SNTAGT. The V gene end was trimmed by 2 bases and the J gene end by 10 bases; junction bases not matched to a gene: 10. The CDR3 region has the DNA TGTGCCAGCAGTGACCGGGGGGGCGGGCTAGTGGAGCAGTTCTTC. Translation gives CASSDRGGGLVEQFF.

The chain carries TRBV6-4 and TRBJ2-2, with TRBD1 identical over 9 bases. The CDR3 runs to 14 residues. Germline values: CDR1 MRHNA, CDR2 SNTAGT. The junction had 4 bases not matched to a gene; V was cut back by 3 bases and J by 8 bases. CDR3 region: CASSDTDRGGELFF. In DNA, the CDR3 is TGTGCCAGCAGTGATACGGACAGGGGTGGGGAGCTGTTTTTT.

The rearrangement uses TRBV5-4 and TRBJ1-2; 10 positions agree with TRBD1. The germline V gene has CDR1 SGHNT and CDR2 YYREEE (reference sequence). After removal of 4 bases from V and 7 bases from J, the junction contained 4 bases not matched to a gene. The CDR3 is 13 residues long. In DNA form, the CDR3 reads TGTGCCAGCAGCATAGGACAGGGGGGTGGCTACACCTTC. It translates to CASSIGQGGGYTF.

The chain has TRBV4-1 and TRBJ2-7; possible D gene TRBD1, 7 bases. V shed 2 bases and J shed 0 bases, with 11 bases lying between them. The CDR3 is 15 residues long. Germline CDR1 and CDR2: MGHRA and YSYEKL. The CDR3 sequence is CASSQQGGSSYEQYF. In DNA form, the CDR3 reads TGCGCCAGCAGCCAACAGGGGGGTAGCTCCTACGAGCAGTACTTC.

The genes are TRBV18 and TRBJ2-1; weak D call: TRBD2 (7 bases). This CDR3 region has 16 residues. Germline V gene sequence: CDR1 KGHSH, CDR2 LQKENI. Trimming cost V 3 bases and J 7 bases, with 19 bases left between them. The CDR3, as DNA: TGTGCCAGCTCACCGATGCGTGGGGGGGCCCAGAATGAGCAGTTCTTC. Translated, it gives CASSPMRGGAQNEQFF. The full variable domain, in which reference TRBV18 and TRBJ2-1 provide the parts outside the CDR3, is NAGVMQNPRHLVRRRGQEARLRCSPMKGHSHVYWYRQLPEEGLKFMVYLQKENIIDESGMPKERFSAEFPKEGPSILRIQQVVRGDSAAYFCASSPMRGGAQNEQFFGPGTRLTVL.